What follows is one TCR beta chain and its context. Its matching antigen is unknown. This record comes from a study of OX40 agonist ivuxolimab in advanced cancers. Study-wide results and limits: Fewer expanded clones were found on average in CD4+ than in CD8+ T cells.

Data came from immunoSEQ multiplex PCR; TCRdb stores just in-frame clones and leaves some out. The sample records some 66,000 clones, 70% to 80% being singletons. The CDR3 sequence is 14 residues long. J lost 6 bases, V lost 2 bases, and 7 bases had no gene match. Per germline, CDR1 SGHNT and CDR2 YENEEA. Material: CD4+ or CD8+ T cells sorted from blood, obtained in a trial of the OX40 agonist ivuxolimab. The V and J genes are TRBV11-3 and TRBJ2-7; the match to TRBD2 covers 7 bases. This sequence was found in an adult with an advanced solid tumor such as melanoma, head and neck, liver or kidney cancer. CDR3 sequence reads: CASSLRGEGGEQYF. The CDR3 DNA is TGTGCCAGCAGCTTACGGGGGGAGGGTGGCGAGCAGTACTTC.